This T cell receptor (beta chain) was observed in a study of CD4+ T cells in melanoma. Profiled with immunoSEQ multiplex PCR; TCRdb holds only in-frame clones, not every one. The table records roughly 120,000 clones, 92% of them present only once. Germline V CDR1 and CDR2: SGDLS, YYNGEE. CDR3 length: 14 amino acids. Trimming pared 6 bases from V and 8 bases from J, leaving 17 bases between. Study-level points and caveats: CD8+ T cell, macrophage and B cell function reportedly correlated with neoantigen-specific CD4+ T cells. Reportedly, melanoma neoantigen-specific CD4+ T cells showed varied differentiation states.

Concerning this clone itself: What it recognizes is unknown.

This chain links TRBV9 with TRBJ1-4; TRBD1 is a possible D gene (6 bases). Sequenced input: peripheral blood. The receptor comes from a human donor with melanoma. The CDR3 bases are TGTGCCAGCAAGAGGGGGTGGGCGGACGAAAAACTGTTTTTT. Amino acid sequence: CASKRGWADEKLFF.